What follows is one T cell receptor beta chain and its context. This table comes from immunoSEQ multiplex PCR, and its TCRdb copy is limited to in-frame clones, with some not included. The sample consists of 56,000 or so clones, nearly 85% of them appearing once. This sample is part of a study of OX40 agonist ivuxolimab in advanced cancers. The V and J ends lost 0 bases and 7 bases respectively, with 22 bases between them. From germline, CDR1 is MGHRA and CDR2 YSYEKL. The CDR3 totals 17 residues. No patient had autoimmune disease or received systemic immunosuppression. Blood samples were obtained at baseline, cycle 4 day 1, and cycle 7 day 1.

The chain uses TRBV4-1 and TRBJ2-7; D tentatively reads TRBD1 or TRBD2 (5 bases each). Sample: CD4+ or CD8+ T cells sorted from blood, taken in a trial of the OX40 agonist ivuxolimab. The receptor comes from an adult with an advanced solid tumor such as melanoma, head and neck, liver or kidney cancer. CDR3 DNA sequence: TGCGCCAGCAGCCAAGATAGGGAGCCGGGACCCAGGGCGGAGCAGTACTTC. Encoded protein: CASSQDREPGPRAEQYF.